These 25 T cell receptor beta chains were all obtained from the same sample, sequenced in a study of blood T cell repertoires in COVID-19 (dated by TCRdb to between 2020 and 2021). Receptor libraries were prepared by the immunoSEQ multiplex PCR assay. Drawn from immuneACCESS, this table holds only the in-frame rearrangements with V and J called that TCRdb kept. Clones are partly lost; checked studies trace under half to an unresolved V gene and leave the rest unexplained. Within this sample are approximately 320,000 clones, with roughly 90% of them counted one time only. The ten largest clones capture 8.5% to 14% of the sample. The material sequenced was peripheral blood. The origin of the receptors is a woman under 40 with COVID-19, enrolled during active disease.

This rearrangement joins TRBV29-1 to TRBJ1-1; the D gene is possibly TRBD1 (5 bases). V was cut by 6 bases and J by 8 bases, with 19 bases left in between. This CDR3 comprises 13 residues. Looked up from germline, CDR1 is SQVTM and CDR2 is ANQGSEA. This chain's CDR3 is CSVQGLIEVEAFF. The DNA for the CDR3 is TGCAGCGTCCAGGGACTTATCGAGGTGGAAGCTTTCTTT.

The chain links TRBV11-2 to TRBJ1-4, with a possible D match to TRBD1 (5 bases). This CDR3 is 16 amino acids long. Trimming cost V 1 base and J 8 bases, with 17 bases left between them. CDR1 is SGHAT and CDR2 is FQNNGV in the germline V gene. CDR3 region: CASSLGGEGVQEKLFF. The CDR3 nucleotides read TGTGCCAGCAGCTTAGGGGGGGAAGGGGTTCAGGAAAAACTGTTTTTT.

The V call is TRBV28, the J call TRBJ1-5; a possible D gene is TRBD1 (5 bases). Germline V lookup: CDR1 MDHEN, CDR2 SYDVKM. V was trimmed by 11 bases and J by 4 bases, leaving 12 bases between them. The CDR3 consists of 12 residues. The CDR3 sequence: CAGVTGNQPQHF. CDR3 nucleotide sequence: TGTGCCGGGGTAACAGGAAATCAGCCCCAGCATTTT.

This clone was detected only once. This chain joins TRBV11-2 and TRBJ2-3; TRBD2 matches 10 bases. The CDR3 contains 15 residues. Germline assignment: CDR1 SGHAT and CDR2 FQNNGV. The junction had 4 bases not matched to a gene; V was cut back by 1 base and J by 6 bases. DNA of the CDR3: TGTGCCAGCAGCTTAGCAGCGGGGGGGCCCGATACGCAGTATTTT. This codes for CASSLAAGGPDTQYF.

The chain couples TRBV4-2 to TRBJ1-5; D perhaps matches TRBD1 (5 bases). The germline gives CDR1 LGHNA, CDR2 YNFKEQ. This CDR3 contains 14 residues. The V end was cut by 4 bases, the J end by 5 bases, with 12 bases between. CDR3 in amino acids: CASSPRWGDQPQHF. The CDR3 DNA reads as TGTGCCAGCAGCCCCAGATGGGGGGATCAGCCCCAGCATTTT.

The chain is built from TRBV6-5 and TRBJ1-2, with TRBD1 as a possible D gene (6 bases). The germline gives CDR1 MNHEY, CDR2 SVGAGI. The CDR3 runs to 15 residues. Trimming cost V 6 bases and J 3 bases, with 17 bases left between them. The CDR3 here is CASSSRGGLDYGYTF. The CDR3 nucleotides read TGTGCCAGCAGCAGTCGGGGGGGGCTGGACTATGGCTACACCTTC.

The genes are TRBV4-1 and TRBJ2-3; a weak D match, TRBD2 (6 bases). CDR3 length equals 16 residues. Germline V CDR1 and CDR2: MGHRA, YSYEKL. The germline V and J ends were trimmed by 0 bases and 3 bases, with 13 bases remaining between them. The CDR3 region has the DNA TGCGCCAGCAGCCAAGAGGGTCTGGACTATACAGATACGCAGTATTTT. The encoded protein is CASSQEGLDYTDTQYF.

This chain links TRBV27 with TRBJ2-3, with 7 bases fitting TRBD1. The CDR3 contains 15 residues. The V gene end was trimmed by 3 bases and the J gene end by 1 base; junction bases not matched to a gene: 4. Germline values: CDR1 MNHEY, CDR2 SMNVEV (reference sequence). CDR3 nucleotide sequence: TGTGCCAGCAGTTTCCGGGACAGCCGCACAGATACGCAGTATTTT. Protein: CASSFRDSRTDTQYF.

CDR3 bases: TGTGCCAGTAGGATGTGGGTAGGGGGCGGCATGAACACTGAAGCTTTCTTT. Its protein is CASRMWVGGGMNTEAFF. The gene calls are TRBV19 and TRBJ1-1; 7 bases line up with TRBD1. The CDR3 contains 17 residues. Trimming took 6 bases from V and 0 from J; bases not matched to a gene: 13. Germline lookup yields CDR1 LNHDA and CDR2 SQIVND (reference sequence).

This chain joins TRBV19 and TRBJ2-2; 10 bases are shared with TRBD1. Unmatched junction bases numbered 6, after V lost 5 bases and J lost 6 bases. This CDR3 comprises 15 residues. CDR1 is LNHDA and CDR2 is SQIVND in the germline V gene (reference sequence). CDR3 coding DNA: TGTGCCAGTAGTGTTGGACAGGGGGGATCCGGGGAGCTGTTTTTT. Protein product: CASSVGQGGSGELFF.

The V call is TRBV3-1 (or the pseudogene TRBV3-2), the J call TRBJ2-7; TRBD2 agrees at 14 bases. This CDR3 contains 18 residues. The V segment lost 4 bases and the J segment 2 bases; nucleotides outside the gene matches: 10. The germline V gene encodes CDR1 LGHDT and CDR2 YNNKEL (reference sequence). The CDR3 reads CASSRGLAGGLMTYEQYF. The DNA of the CDR3 is TGTGCCAGCAGCCGAGGACTAGCGGGGGGTCTGATGACCTACGAGCAGTACTTC.

V and J are TRBV5-1 and TRBJ2-2; no clear D gene. This CDR3 contains 15 residues. The V gene lost 4 bases and the J gene lost 9 bases, with 19 bases spanning the gap. Germline V lookup: CDR1 SGHRS, CDR2 YFSETQ. CDR3 DNA: TGCGCCAGCAGCCCACTGGTCCGCTCCACTCGGGAGCTGTTTTTT. Translation gives CASSPLVRSTRELFF. The full variable domain, its missing parts supplied by reference TRBV5-1 and TRBJ2-2, is KAGVTQTPRYLIKTRGQQVTLSCSPISGHRSVSWYQQTPGQGLQFLFEYFSETQRNKGNFPGRFSGRQFSNSRSEMNVSTLELGDSALYLCASSPLVRSTRELFFGEGSRLTVL.

The CDR3 nucleotides read TGCGCCAGCGCCAATAACGGGGGGATCCAAGAGACCCAGTACTTC. Translated: CASANNGGIQETQYF. The chain recombines TRBV5-1 with TRBJ2-5; 7 nucleotides match TRBD2. The CDR3 extends over 15 amino acids. The germline gives CDR1 SGHRS, CDR2 YFSETQ. The junction had 10 bases not matched to a gene; V was cut back by 7 bases and J by 1 base.

The chain recombines TRBV6-5 with TRBJ1-1; D is unclear. Germline V CDR1 and CDR2: MNHEY, SVGAGI. Trimming left V 7 bases short and J 4 bases short, with 13 bases between. This CDR3 comprises 13 residues. CDR3 region: CASKLIGGTEAFF. Written as DNA, the CDR3 is TGTGCCAGCAAACTGATAGGCGGCACTGAAGCTTTCTTT.

The CDR3 here is CASSEVSGGARDEQFF. As DNA, the CDR3 is TGCGCCAGCAGTGAAGTTAGCGGGGGGGCTAGGGATGAGCAGTTCTTC. The rearrangement links TRBV10-2 to TRBJ2-1; 11 bases agree with TRBD2. The CDR3 sequence is 16 residues long. Germline CDR1 is WSHSY and CDR2 is SAAADI. V dropped 3 bases and J dropped 8; count of bases not matched to a gene: 9.

V and J are TRBV20-1 and TRBJ1-1; weak D call: TRBD1 (5 bases). This CDR3 has 11 residues. CDR1 is DFQATT, CDR2 SNEGSKA, per germline (reference sequence). The V end lost 4 bases, the J end lost 6 bases, and 9 bases lay between the germline ends. For the CDR3, the DNA is TGCAGTGCTACTCCGACAGCTGAAGCTTTCTTT. Its protein product is CSATPTAEAFF.

This rearrangement joins TRBV7-2 to TRBJ1-5, with a weak D call TRBD1 (6 bases). V was clipped by 4 bases and J by 4 bases, with 14 bases between them. The CDR3 has 15 amino acids. Germline CDR1 and CDR2: SGHTA and FQGNSA. The CDR3 loop reads CASSSGTTKNQPQHF. CDR3 DNA: TGTGCCAGCAGCTCCGGGACAACTAAAAATCAGCCCCAGCATTTT.

This chain links TRBV12-3 or TRBV12-4 with TRBJ2-2; TRBD2 is a possible D gene (5 bases). Deletions cut 8 bases from V and 2 bases from J, with 9 bases between. CDR3 length equals 13 residues. The CDR3, as DNA: TGTGCCAGCGGACTTTTTAACACCGGGGAGCTGTTTTTT. Translated: CASGLFNTGELFF.

The chain uses TRBV11-2 and TRBJ1-2; D might be TRBD1 (6 bases). The CDR3 covers 15 residues. The germline CDR1 and CDR2 sequences are SGHAT and FQNNGV. V was trimmed by 5 bases and J by 7 bases, leaving 20 bases between them. Written as DNA, the CDR3 is TGTGCCAGCAGCGGCCGGGCAGGGGTTAGTGGTGGCTACACCTTC. Translation: CASSGRAGVSGGYTF.

The chain recombines TRBV6-5 with TRBJ2-7; 8 bases are a match to TRBD2. Trimming cost V 0 bases and J 6 bases; bases outside gene matches: 7. The CDR3 extends over 15 amino acids. Germline V lookup: CDR1 MNHEY, CDR2 SVGAGI. CDR3 in amino acids: CASSYSGGGSAEQYF. The DNA of the CDR3 is TGTGCCAGCAGTTACTCCGGCGGGGGGTCGGCCGAGCAGTACTTC.

J is TRBJ1-2 and V is TRBV9, with D tentatively TRBD1 (5 bases). This CDR3 region has 15 residues. V lost 0 bases, J lost 4 bases, and 13 bases lay in between. The germline V gene has CDR1 SGDLS and CDR2 YYNGEE. This CDR3 reads CASSVGGAVGYGYTF. The DNA of the CDR3 is TGTGCCAGCAGCGTAGGGGGCGCGGTGGGCTATGGCTACACCTTC. Filled out from reference TRBV9 and TRBJ1-2, the complete variable domain reads DSGVTQTPKHLITATGQRVTLRCSPRSGDLSVYWYQQSLDQGLQFLIQYYNGEERAKGNILERFSAQQFPDLHSELNLSSLELGDSALYFCASSVGGAVGYGYTFGSGTRLTVV.

A remark on this clone: The same CDR3 also results from other DNA sequences found in this sample. V and J are TRBV5-8 and TRBJ2-1, with D perhaps TRBD2 (6 bases). Trimming stripped 2 bases from V and 0 bases from J, with 9 bases between. Per germline, CDR1 SGHTS and CDR2 YDEGEE. The CDR3 spans 15 residues. The CDR3 is CASSLRGSSYNEQFF. CDR3 in DNA: TGTGCCAGCAGCTTACGGGGGAGCTCCTACAATGAGCAGTTCTTC.

A few counts support this clone. Other DNA variants within this sample encode the same CDR3. The chain couples TRBV7-6 to TRBJ1-1; no clear D gene. The V end lost 1 base, the J end lost 1 base, and 4 bases lay between the germline ends. This CDR3 comprises 13 residues. Per the germline V gene, CDR1 is SGHVS and CDR2 is FNYEAQ. The CDR3 DNA reads TGTGCCAGCAGCTTAGGACAGAACACTGAAGCTTTCTTT. The encoded protein is CASSLGQNTEAFF.

The chain recombines TRBV6-5 with TRBJ1-5, with 7 bases matching TRBD1. Germline V gene data show CDR1 as MNHEY and CDR2 as SVGAGI. After removal of 6 bases from V and 5 bases from J, the junction contained 10 bases not matched to a gene. This CDR3 is built from 15 residues. The CDR3 coding sequence is TGTGCCAGCAGCCCGACGGGGACAGTTTATCAGCCCCAGCATTTT. As protein: CASSPTGTVYQPQHF.

The chain combines TRBV6-2 or TRBV6-3 with TRBJ1-1; perhaps TRBD1 as D (6 bases). The germline gives CDR1 MNHEY, CDR2 SVGEGT. Trimming shortened V by 4 bases and J by 0 bases, and 15 bases separated the two germline ends. The CDR3 consists of 16 residues. The CDR3 nucleotides are TGTGCCAGCAGTTTGAACAGGGAAATCATGAACACTGAAGCTTTCTTT. Protein: CASSLNREIMNTEAFF.